This entry concerns a single TCR beta chain. Its matching antigen is unknown. The data are from a study of cytomegalovirus exposure and HLA in healthy donors. Study-level findings and limits: For presence/absence analyses, sequencing depth was assumed to be roughly uniform across donors. An analysis that was carried out later associated approximately 15,000 TCR beta sequences with HLA alleles at 0.05 false discovery rate. Overall, roughly 150 TCR beta chains were annotated as cytomegalovirus-associated.

Germline V gene sequence: CDR1 MGHRA, CDR2 YSYEKL. Trimming cost V 2 bases and J 7 bases, with 27 bases left between them. The CDR3 has 19 residues. PCR used 60 Vbeta primers and 13 Jbeta primers. In the authors' methods: Later work found 80 million to 85 million unique TCR beta chains, with about 10 million shared. Here immunoSEQ multiplex PCR was the method, and the copy in TCRdb shows in-frame clones only, minus some. D and trimming were read from the DNA, whereas the V and J calls and clone size are those reported in that table. In the table there are some 190,000 clones, approximately 80% of which are singletons.

This sequence joins TRBV4-1 and TRBJ2-1; D remains ambiguous. The sequence came from a girl aged 5-17 years in good health and CMV-seropositive. Sequences were obtained from PBMCs. This chain's CDR3 is CASSQLTAHSWRFANEQFF. CDR3 DNA: TGCGCCAGCAGCCAATTGACGGCACACTCGTGGCGGTTTGCAAATGAGCAGTTCTTC.